What follows are 22 T cell receptor beta chains derived from one specimen sequenced in a study of cytomegalovirus exposure and HLA in healthy donors. Libraries were prepared by immunoSEQ multiplex PCR; TCRdb keeps only in-frame clonotypes and omits some of them. The sample consists of more than 85,000 clones, approximately 88% of them appearing once. The sequenced sample consisted of PBMCs. These receptors were collected from a woman in her twenties or thirties in good health and CMV-seropositive.

The chain has TRBV30 and TRBJ2-2; possible D gene TRBD2, 5 bases. V shed 0 bases and J shed 0 bases, with 14 bases lying between them. The germline V gene has CDR1 GTSNPN and CDR2 SVGIG (reference sequence). This CDR3 region has 17 residues. CDR3 amino acids: CAWSVRIGLPNTGELFF. The CDR3 DNA follows: TGTGCCTGGAGTGTACGGATCGGACTCCCGAACACCGGGGAGCTGTTTTTT.

The chain recombines TRBV15 with TRBJ2-3; 8 positions agree with TRBD1. Germline lookup yields CDR1 LNHNV and CDR2 YYDKDF (reference sequence). CDR3 size: 15 residues. The ends lost 0 bases at V and 4 bases at J; junction bases unmatched: 3. In DNA form, the CDR3 reads TGTGCCACCAGCAGAGATGGACAGGGTCCAGATACGCAGTATTTT. As protein: CATSRDGQGPDTQYF.

This clone was seen only once. This chain connects TRBV4-3 to TRBJ1-1; 8 nucleotides agree with TRBD1. CDR1 is LGHNA and CDR2 is YSLEER in the germline V gene. Trimming removed 0 bases from V and 8 bases from J; junction bases left unmatched: 17. CDR3 length equals 18 residues. CDR3: CASSQEFLCRGQCPEAFF. In DNA form, the CDR3 reads TGCGCCAGCAGCCAAGAGTTTTTGTGCAGGGGGCAATGCCCCGAAGCTTTCTTT.

This chain joins TRBV6-1 and TRBJ2-5; 13 bases fit TRBD2. CDR1 MNHNS and CDR2 SASEGT come from the germline V gene. The CDR3 runs to 15 residues. Unmatched junction bases numbered 3, after V lost 3 bases and J lost 5 bases. The CDR3 region is CASSETSGGSETQYF. Here the CDR3 DNA reads TGTGCCAGCAGTGAGACTAGCGGGGGGTCGGAGACCCAGTACTTC.

V and J are TRBV6-5 and TRBJ2-7, with a weak D call TRBD2 (7 bases). CDR1 is MNHEY, CDR2 SVGAGI, per germline. This CDR3 has 15 amino acids. The V gene lost 2 bases and the J gene lost 0 bases, with 11 bases spanning the gap. The CDR3 DNA reads as TGTGCCAGCAGTTACGGGGGAGGGGGCTCCTACGAGCAGTACTTC. Translating gives CASSYGGGGSYEQYF.

This chain links TRBV28 with TRBJ1-2, with 8 bases aligning to TRBD1. Germline V gene data show CDR1 as MDHEN and CDR2 as SYDVKM. V was clipped by 6 bases and J by 7 bases; unmatched bases: 13. This CDR3 is 15 amino acids long. This CDR3 reads CASSQPGGGLGGYTF. The CDR3, as DNA: TGTGCCAGCAGCCAACCAGGGGGCGGGTTGGGTGGCTACACCTTC.

This clone was recorded once. V and J are TRBV10-2 and TRBJ1-5, with D tentatively TRBD1 (5 bases). This CDR3 spans 15 amino acids. In germline, CDR1 is WSHSY, CDR2 SAAADI. V was trimmed by 5 bases and J by 0 bases, leaving 11 bases between them. The CDR3 region is CASSYGQISNQPQHF. The CDR3 nucleotides are TGCGCCAGCAGTTATGGACAAATTAGCAATCAGCCCCAGCATTTT.

The chain combines TRBV18 with TRBJ1-1; possibly TRBD1 for D (6 bases). Germline CDR1 is KGHSH and CDR2 is LQKENI. The length of the CDR3 is 14 residues. Trimming pared 6 bases from V and 2 bases from J, leaving 13 bases between. The CDR3: CASSYEGVNTEAFF. The CDR3 coding sequence is TGTGCCAGCTCCTACGAGGGGGTTAACACTGAAGCTTTCTTT.

This clone is medium-sized in the sample. The chain has TRBV11-2 and TRBJ2-7; 10 positions match TRBD1. After removal of 6 bases from V and 6 bases from J, the junction contained 5 bases not matched to a gene. The V gene's germline CDR1 is SGHAT and CDR2 FQNNGV. The CDR3 is 13 residues long. The CDR3 region has the DNA TGTGCCAGCAGGAGGGACAGGGGAGGCGAGCAGTACTTC. Residues: CASRRDRGGEQYF.

This clone was seen only once. V gene TRBV28 combines with J gene TRBJ1-1; 7 bases fit TRBD1. Germline assignment: CDR1 MDHEN and CDR2 SYDVKM. This CDR3 has 12 amino acids. V lost 3 bases to trimming and J lost 11 bases; unmatched junction nucleotides: 6. This CDR3 reads CASSLRQGRAFF. CDR3 nucleotides: TGTGCCAGCAGTTTGCGACAGGGAAGGGCTTTCTTT.

The gene calls are TRBV4-1 and TRBJ2-5; 10 positions agree with TRBD2. This CDR3 is 15 amino acids long. Germline lookup yields CDR1 MGHRA and CDR2 YSYEKL. V was pared by 1 base and J by 9 bases, with 8 bases of the junction left unmatched. The CDR3 protein is CASSQGTSGRGAQYF. The DNA for the CDR3 is TGCGCCAGCAGCCAAGGGACTAGCGGAAGGGGGGCCCAGTACTTC.

This chain uses TRBV30 with TRBJ1-1; D uncertain. This CDR3 has 13 residues. V lost 5 bases, J lost 1 base, and 11 bases lay in between. CDR1 GTSNPN and CDR2 SVGIG come from the germline V gene (reference sequence). In DNA, the CDR3 is TGTGCCTGGGCCTCCCGAGAGAACACTGAAGCTTTCTTT. Amino acid sequence: CAWASRENTEAFF.

V and J are TRBV30 and TRBJ2-5; 7 positions match TRBD1. With 5 bases clipped from V and 9 bases from J, the junction kept 12 bases outside the gene matches. This CDR3 has 13 residues. Germline V gene data show CDR1 as GTSNPN and CDR2 as SVGIG (reference sequence). The CDR3 region has the DNA TGTGCCTGGCTCACAGAGGGGGCGGATGCCCAGTACTTC. Translating it yields CAWLTEGADAQYF.

This chain joins TRBV7-8 and TRBJ1-2; 7 bases agree with TRBD1. This CDR3 is 13 amino acids long. In germline, CDR1 is SGHVS, CDR2 FQNEAQ. With V trimmed by 5 bases and J by 4 bases, 4 bases remained unmatched. The CDR3 region has the DNA TGTGCCAGCAGCCTGGGGGACAGCTATGGCTACACCTTC. It encodes CASSLGDSYGYTF.

This clone was recorded only once. This chain uses TRBV15 with TRBJ1-5, with TRBD1 as a possible D gene (5 bases). Germline CDR1 and CDR2: LNHNV and YYDKDF (reference sequence). Trimming removed 0 bases at V and 1 base at J, with 19 bases between. CDR3 length equals 19 residues. CDR3: CATSRDLQGGRWSNQPQHF. CDR3 coding DNA: TGTGCCACCAGCAGAGATCTGCAGGGTGGTAGGTGGAGCAATCAGCCCCAGCATTTT.

This chain joins TRBV4-1 and TRBJ2-1; 10 bases fit TRBD1. With 1 base clipped from V and 8 bases from J, the junction kept 20 bases outside the gene matches. CDR1 and CDR2 from the germline V gene are MGHRA and YSYEKL. The CDR3 is 20 amino acids. CDR3 nucleotide sequence: TGCGCCAGCAGCCAAGGGAGGGGACAGGGGCCATTCCCCGGAATGGATGAGCAGTTCTTC. Amino acid sequence: CASSQGRGQGPFPGMDEQFF.

The chain has TRBV4-1 and TRBJ1-3; no reliable D call. Trimming shortened V by 5 bases and J by 0 bases, and 11 bases separated the two germline ends. Per germline, CDR1 MGHRA and CDR2 YSYEKL. The CDR3 totals 15 residues. For the CDR3, the DNA is TGCGCCAGCAGCAAAATCCCTTTCTCTGGAAACACCATATATTTT. It encodes CASSKIPFSGNTIYF.

This chain links TRBV7-2 with TRBJ2-7, with a weak D call TRBD1 (6 bases). Germline V gives CDR1 SGHTA, CDR2 FQGNSA. Trimming took off 5 bases at V and 1 base at J, with 15 bases between the two ends. This CDR3 contains 15 residues. The CDR3 is CASSHTPGQSYEQYF. For the CDR3, the DNA is TGTGCCAGCAGCCATACCCCGGGACAATCCTACGAGCAGTACTTC.

A single count supports this clone. The CDR3 loop is CASSRTPAETQYF. CDR3 nucleotide sequence: TGCGCCAGCAGCCGGACACCGGCGGAGACCCAGTACTTC. The chain is built from TRBV5-1 and TRBJ2-5; D might be TRBD1 (5 bases). V shed 4 bases and J shed 5 bases, with 12 bases lying between them. Per the germline V gene, CDR1 is SGHRS and CDR2 is YFSETQ. The CDR3 totals 13 residues.

The rearrangement uses TRBV29-1 and TRBJ2-3; TRBD1 agrees at 7 bases. The junction had 2 bases not matched to a gene; V was cut back by 4 bases and J by 4 bases. CDR1 is SQVTM, CDR2 ANQGSEA, per germline. The CDR3 is made up of 12 amino acids. CDR3 bases: TGCAGCGTTGTCGGGACAGCAGATACGCAGTATTTT. The encoded protein is CSVVGTADTQYF.

This clone came up once. The chain carries TRBV4-2 and TRBJ2-2; TRBD2 matches at 9 bases. Germline values: CDR1 LGHNA, CDR2 YNFKEQ. This CDR3 region has 15 residues. V shed 6 bases and J 6 bases; nucleotides not matched to a gene: 8. The CDR3 sequence is CASRRSGGRPGELFF. Here the CDR3 DNA reads TGTGCCAGCAGACGTAGCGGGGGCAGGCCCGGGGAGCTGTTTTTT.

The chain combines TRBV2 with TRBJ1-5, with 7 bases matching TRBD1. The V gene's germline CDR1 is SNHLY and CDR2 FYNNEI. The CDR3 contains 16 residues. After removal of 4 bases from V and 4 bases from J, the junction contained 10 bases not matched to a gene. The CDR3 sequence is CASSVRHRGLNQPQHF. As DNA, the CDR3 is TGTGCCAGCAGTGTCAGACACAGGGGACTGAATCAGCCCCAGCATTTT.